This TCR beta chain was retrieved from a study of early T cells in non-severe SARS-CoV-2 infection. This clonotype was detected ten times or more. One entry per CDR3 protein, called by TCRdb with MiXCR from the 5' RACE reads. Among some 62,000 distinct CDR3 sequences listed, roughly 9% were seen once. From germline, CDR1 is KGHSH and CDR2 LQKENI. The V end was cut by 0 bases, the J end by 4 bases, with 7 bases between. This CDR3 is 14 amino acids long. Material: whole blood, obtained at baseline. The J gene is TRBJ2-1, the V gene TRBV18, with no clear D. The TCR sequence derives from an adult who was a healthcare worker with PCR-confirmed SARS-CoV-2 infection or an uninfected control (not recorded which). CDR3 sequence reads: CASSPPPNYNEQFF. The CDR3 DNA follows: TGTGCCAGCTCACCACCGCCGAATTACAATGAGCAGTTCTTC. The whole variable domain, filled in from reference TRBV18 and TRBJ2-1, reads NAGVMQNPRHLVRRRGQEARLRCSPMKGHSHVYWYRQLPEEGLKFMVYLQKENIIDESGMPKERFSAEFPKEGPSILRIQQVVRGDSAAYFCASSPPPNYNEQFFGPGTRLTVL.